This TCR beta chain is drawn from a study of CXCR3-negative and CXCR3-positive naive CD8 T cells (dated by TCRdb to the late 2010s). About the full investigation: In total, around 140 million TRB reads were obtained, corresponding to roughly 1.5 +/- 0.3 million reads per library. Diversity and physicochemical repertoire analyses covered under twelve donors pooled from two independent experiments. The TRBV-TRBJ cluster analysis covered naive subsets from 5 or 6 donors and memory cells from 3 donors. Overall study outcomes, separate from this receptor: Within the same donor, TRBV-TRBJ usage looked similar between naive CXCR3-negative and CXCR3-positive cells, but memory cells had distinct patterns. Both naive subsets had comparably high repertoire diversity, while memory CD8+ T cells had much lower repertoire diversity. Freshly isolated PBMCs were used for most assays because CXCR3 expression went down partially after cryopreservation. Because surface CD5, which is linked to self-reactivity in mice, was comparable between the naive subsets, TCR interaction strength was also inferred from the physicochemical properties of TRB CDR3s. TRB CDR3s from CXCR3-positive naive cells showed higher hydrophobicity (lower Kidera factor 4), lower energy, and higher strength and volume indices than CXCR3-negative naive cells.

About this clonotype: The clone's antigen remains unknown.

TCRdb lists the instrument as NextSeq 550. The Human TCR Profiling Kit (MiLaboratory) was used to make UMI-labeled 5' RACE TRB cDNA libraries. cDNA synthesis used the entire amount of extracted RNA, and PCR amplification then used the entire amount of cDNA produced. Libraries were prepared in parallel with an identical number of PCR cycles. The authors processed their data as follows. With a requirement of at least two reads per UMI, MIGEC and MiXCR extracted about 50,000 +/- 10,000 unique UMI-labeled TRB cDNA molecules per library. Each library averaged about 37,000 +/- 9,700 functional in-frame TRB CDR3 nucleotide clonotypes without stop codons. After each sample was downsampled to 5000 UMI-labeled TRB molecules, VDJtools was used to calculate diversity metrics such as normalized Shannon-Wiener and Chao1. VDJtools was used to calculate clonotype-size-weighted physicochemical properties of the central five CDR3 residues, namely interaction energy, strength, volume and Kidera factor 4. Based on TCRdb reprocessing of the reads, there is one entry per CDR3 protein sequence, and DNA is missing. The V and J calls were determined by TCRdb, not by the authors. The sample table includes some 130,000 distinct CDR3 sequences. The ten largest clones represent 0.25% to 0.35% of the sample.

Taken from the germline V gene (reference sequence), the CDR1 and CDR2 loops are LNHNV and YYDKDF. Taken from cysteine to phenylalanine, the CDR3 has 15 residues. The entry carries no DNA sequence. For each CD8+ T cell subset, flow sorting was done in triplicate, and around 300,000 cells per subset went directly into RLT lysis buffer. To keep memory contaminants out, a stringent definition of naive CD8+ T cells was applied: CD45RO-CCR7+CD27+CD95-. Peripheral blood mononuclear cells were isolated from buffy coats by standard density gradient centrifugation. A FACSAria III was used to flow-sort naive CD8+ T cells into CXCR3-negative and CXCR3-positive populations. An RNeasy Mini Kit was used to extract total RNA from the sorted cells.

The clonotype was recovered from a human donor in good health. Some clones in this sample may be carry-over from other donors' samples. The receptor chain draws on TRBV15 and TRBJ2-3; TCRdb gives TRBD2 as the D gene, but with no DNA this cannot be confirmed. The material sequenced was naive CXCR3- CD8+ T cells from blood. What this sample's cell subset or site label stands for: CD45RO-CCR7+CD27+CD95- naive CD8+ T cells lacking CXCR3 (TNR3-). This receptor carries the CDR3 CATSRGGSGVDTQYF.